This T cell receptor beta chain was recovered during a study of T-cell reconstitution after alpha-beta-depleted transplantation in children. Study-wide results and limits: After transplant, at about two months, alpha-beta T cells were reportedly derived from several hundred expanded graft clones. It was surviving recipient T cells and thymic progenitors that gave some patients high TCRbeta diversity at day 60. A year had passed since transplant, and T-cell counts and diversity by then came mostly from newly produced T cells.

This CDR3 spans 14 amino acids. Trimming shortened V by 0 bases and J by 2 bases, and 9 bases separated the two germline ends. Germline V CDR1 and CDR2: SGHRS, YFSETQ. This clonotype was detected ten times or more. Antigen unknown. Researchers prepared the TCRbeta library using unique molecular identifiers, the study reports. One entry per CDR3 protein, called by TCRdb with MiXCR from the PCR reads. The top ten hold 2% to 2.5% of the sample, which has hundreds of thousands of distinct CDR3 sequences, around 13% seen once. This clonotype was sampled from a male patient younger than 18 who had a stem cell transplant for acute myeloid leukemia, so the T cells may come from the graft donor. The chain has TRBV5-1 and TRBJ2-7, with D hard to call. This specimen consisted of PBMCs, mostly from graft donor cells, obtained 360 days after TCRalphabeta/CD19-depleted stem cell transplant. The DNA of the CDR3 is TGCGCCAGCAGCTTGGATACCACCACCTACGAGCAGTACTTC. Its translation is CASSLDTTTYEQYF.